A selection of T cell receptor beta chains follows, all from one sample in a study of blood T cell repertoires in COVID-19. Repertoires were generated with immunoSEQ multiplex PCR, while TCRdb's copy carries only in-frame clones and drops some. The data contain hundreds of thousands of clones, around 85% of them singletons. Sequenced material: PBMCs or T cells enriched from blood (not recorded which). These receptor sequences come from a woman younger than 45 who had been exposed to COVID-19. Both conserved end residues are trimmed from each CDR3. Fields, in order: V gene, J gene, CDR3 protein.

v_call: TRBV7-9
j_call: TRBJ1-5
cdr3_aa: ASSLEDRDQPQH

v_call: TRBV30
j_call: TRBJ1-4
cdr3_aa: AWSLGGLWEKLF

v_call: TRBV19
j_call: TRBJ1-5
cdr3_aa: ASSNRQGVRPQH

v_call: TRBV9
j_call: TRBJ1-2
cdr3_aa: ASSLDLYGYT

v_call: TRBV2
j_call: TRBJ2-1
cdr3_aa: AVGGVPNEQF

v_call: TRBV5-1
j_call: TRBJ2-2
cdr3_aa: ASRVGTENTGELF

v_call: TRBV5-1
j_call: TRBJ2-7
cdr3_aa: ASSKTGSSYEQY

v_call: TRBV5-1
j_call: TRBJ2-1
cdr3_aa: ASSWGENEQF

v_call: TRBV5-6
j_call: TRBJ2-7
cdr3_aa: ASSLTQSYEQY

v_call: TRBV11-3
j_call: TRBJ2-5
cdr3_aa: ASSFTAGGGETQY

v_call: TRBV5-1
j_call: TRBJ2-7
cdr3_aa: ASSSQSSSYEQY

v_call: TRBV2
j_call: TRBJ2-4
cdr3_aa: ASERSQGAKNIQY

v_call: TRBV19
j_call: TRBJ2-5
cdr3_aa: ASSGSGTGEETQY

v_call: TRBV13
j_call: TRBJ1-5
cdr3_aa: ASSLGGQGSTQPQH

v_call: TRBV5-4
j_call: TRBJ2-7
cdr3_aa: ASSLSGLAFYEQY

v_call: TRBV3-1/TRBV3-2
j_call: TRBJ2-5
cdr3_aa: ASKGIAGWSGETQY

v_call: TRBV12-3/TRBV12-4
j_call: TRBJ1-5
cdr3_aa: ASSQQGSQPQH

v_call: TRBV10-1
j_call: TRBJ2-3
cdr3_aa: ASSGTSGGATDTQY

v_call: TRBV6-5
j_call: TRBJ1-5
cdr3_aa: ASNPQVKGQPQH

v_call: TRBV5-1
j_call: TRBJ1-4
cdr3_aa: ASSFRQGGPSANEKLF

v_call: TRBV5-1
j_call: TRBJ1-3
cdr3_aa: ASSLAPLSGNTIY

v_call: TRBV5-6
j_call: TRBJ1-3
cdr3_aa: ASSLALGNTIY

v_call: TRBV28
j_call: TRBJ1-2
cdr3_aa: ASSPLRTGDYGYT

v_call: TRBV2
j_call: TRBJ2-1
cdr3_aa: ASSERTSHYFYNEQF

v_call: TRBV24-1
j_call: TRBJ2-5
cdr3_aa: ATSDREETQY

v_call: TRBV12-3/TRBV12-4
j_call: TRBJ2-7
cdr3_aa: ASRPTGNNEQY

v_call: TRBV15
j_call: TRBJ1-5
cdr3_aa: ATSRDGSRDFQPQH

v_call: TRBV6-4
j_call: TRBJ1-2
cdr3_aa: ASRRETGSANYGYT

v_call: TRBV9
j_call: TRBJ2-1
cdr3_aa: ASSVATGGGLYNEQF

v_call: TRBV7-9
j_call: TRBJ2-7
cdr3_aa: ASSLGTGETYEQY

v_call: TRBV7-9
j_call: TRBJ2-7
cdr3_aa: ASSSRELAYEQY

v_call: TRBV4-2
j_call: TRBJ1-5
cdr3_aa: ASSHLADRGNQPQH

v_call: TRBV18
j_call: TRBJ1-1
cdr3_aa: ASSPPGATLRNTEAF

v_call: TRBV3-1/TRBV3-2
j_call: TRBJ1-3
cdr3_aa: ASSHGRGRNTIY

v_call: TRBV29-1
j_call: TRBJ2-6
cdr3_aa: SVSGGGGANVLT

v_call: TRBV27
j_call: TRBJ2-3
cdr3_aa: ASRGQGAEDTQY

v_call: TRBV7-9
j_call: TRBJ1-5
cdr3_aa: ASSINGGDNQPQH

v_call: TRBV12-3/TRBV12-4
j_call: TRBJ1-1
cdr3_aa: ASTTDRGLGTF

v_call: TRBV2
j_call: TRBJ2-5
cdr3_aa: ASSIGLARETQY

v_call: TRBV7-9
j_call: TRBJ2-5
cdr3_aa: ASSLGLMETQY

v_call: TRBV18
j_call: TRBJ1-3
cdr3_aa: ASSPMTGSGNTIY

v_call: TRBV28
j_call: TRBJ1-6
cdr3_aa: ASDPGGNSPLH

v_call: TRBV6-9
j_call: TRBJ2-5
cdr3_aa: ASSSTSVQETQY

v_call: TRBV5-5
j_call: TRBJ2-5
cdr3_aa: ASSRPGDQETQY

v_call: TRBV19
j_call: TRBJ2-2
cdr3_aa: ASSIGGQGVGGELF

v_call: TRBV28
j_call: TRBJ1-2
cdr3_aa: ASRTTASYGYT

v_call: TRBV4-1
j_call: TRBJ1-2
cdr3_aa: ASSPHDSNYGYT

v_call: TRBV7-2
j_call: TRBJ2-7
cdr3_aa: ASSESYEQY

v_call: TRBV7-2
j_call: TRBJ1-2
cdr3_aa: ASSLGNRGSSNGYT

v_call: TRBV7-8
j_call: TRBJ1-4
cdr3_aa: ASSLVIRETTNEKLF

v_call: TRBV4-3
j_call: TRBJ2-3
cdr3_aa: ASSQSNWRGADTQY

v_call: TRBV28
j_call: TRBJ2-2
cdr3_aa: ASSPLAGGSPGELF

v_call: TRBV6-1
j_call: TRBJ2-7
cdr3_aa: ASSEDFSYEQY

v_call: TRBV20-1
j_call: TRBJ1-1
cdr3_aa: SARINTEAF

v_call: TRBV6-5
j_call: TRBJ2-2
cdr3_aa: ASNPGGWTGELF

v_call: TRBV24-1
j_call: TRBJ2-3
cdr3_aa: ATSETTLADTQY

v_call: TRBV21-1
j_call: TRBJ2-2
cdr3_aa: ASSNRVFPPGELF

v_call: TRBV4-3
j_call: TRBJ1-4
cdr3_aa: ASSQDWGREKLF

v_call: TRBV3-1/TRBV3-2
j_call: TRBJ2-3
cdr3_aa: ASSLLAGGGDTQY

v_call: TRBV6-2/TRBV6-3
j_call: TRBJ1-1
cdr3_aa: ASSYRTGDINTEAF